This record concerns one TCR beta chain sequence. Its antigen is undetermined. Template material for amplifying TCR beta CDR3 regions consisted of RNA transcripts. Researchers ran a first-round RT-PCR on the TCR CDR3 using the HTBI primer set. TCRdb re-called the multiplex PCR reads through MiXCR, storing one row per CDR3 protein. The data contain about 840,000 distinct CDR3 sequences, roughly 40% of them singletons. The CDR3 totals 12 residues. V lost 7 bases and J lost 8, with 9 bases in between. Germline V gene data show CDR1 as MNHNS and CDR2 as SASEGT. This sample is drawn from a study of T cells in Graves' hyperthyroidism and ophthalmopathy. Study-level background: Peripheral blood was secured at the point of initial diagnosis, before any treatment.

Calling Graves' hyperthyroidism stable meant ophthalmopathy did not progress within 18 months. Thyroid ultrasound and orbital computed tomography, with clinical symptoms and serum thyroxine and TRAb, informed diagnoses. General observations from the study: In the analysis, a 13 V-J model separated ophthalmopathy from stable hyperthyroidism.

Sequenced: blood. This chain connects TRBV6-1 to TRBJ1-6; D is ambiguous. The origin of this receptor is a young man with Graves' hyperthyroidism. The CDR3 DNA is TGTGCCAGCAAATTTGGTGATTCACCCCTCCACTTT. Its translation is CASKFGDSPLHF.